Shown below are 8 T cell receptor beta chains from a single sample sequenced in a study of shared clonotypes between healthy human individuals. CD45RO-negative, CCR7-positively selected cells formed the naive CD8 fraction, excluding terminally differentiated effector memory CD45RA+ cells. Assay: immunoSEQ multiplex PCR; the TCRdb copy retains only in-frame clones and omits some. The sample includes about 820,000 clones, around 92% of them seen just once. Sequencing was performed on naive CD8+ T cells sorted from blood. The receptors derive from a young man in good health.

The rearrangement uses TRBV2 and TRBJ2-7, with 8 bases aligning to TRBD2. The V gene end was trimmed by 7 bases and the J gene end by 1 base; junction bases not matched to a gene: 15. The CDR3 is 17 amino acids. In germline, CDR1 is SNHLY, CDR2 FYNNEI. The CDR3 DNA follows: TGTGCCAGCAACCACCGGCGGGGGGCGCGGGGGTCCTACGAGCAGTACTTC. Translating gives CASNHRRGARGSYEQYF.

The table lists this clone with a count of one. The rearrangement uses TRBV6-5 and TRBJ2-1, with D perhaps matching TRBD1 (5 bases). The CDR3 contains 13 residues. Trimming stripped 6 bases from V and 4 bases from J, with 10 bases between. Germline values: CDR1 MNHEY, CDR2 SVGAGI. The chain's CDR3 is CASSLTGYNEQFF. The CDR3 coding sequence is TGTGCCAGCAGCCTTACAGGATACAATGAGCAGTTCTTC.

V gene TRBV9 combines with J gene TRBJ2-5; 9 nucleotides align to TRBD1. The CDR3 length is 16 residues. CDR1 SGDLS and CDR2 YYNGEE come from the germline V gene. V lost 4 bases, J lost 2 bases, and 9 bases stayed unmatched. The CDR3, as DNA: TGTGCCAGCAGCACCCGGGACAGGGCTCGACAAGAGACCCAGTACTTC. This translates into CASSTRDRARQETQYF.

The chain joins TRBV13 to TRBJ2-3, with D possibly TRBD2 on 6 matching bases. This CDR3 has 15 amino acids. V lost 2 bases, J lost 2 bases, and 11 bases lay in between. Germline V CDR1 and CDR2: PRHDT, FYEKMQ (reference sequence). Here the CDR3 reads CASSLWGEVTDTQYF. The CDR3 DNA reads TGTGCCAGCAGCTTATGGGGGGAGGTCACAGATACGCAGTATTTT.

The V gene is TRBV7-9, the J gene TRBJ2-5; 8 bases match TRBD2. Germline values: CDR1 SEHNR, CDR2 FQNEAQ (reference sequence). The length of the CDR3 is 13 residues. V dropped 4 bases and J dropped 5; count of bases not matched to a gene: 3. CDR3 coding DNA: TGTGCCAGCAGCTCCTCGGGGGGGGAGACCCAGTACTTC. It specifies CASSSSGGETQYF.

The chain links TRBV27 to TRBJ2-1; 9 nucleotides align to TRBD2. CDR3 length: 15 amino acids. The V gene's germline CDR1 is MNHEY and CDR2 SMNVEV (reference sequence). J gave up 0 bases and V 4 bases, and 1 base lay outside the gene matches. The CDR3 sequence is CASSSAGGSYNEQFF. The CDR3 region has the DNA TGTGCCAGCAGTTCAGCGGGAGGCTCCTACAATGAGCAGTTCTTC.

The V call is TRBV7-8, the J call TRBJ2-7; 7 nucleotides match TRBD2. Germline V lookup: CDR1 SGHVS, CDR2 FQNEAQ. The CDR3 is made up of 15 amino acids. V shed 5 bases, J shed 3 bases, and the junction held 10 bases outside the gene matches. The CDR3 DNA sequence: TGTGCCAGCAGCCTGAACTCCGGGACTATCTACGAGCAGTACTTC. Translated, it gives CASSLNSGTIYEQYF.

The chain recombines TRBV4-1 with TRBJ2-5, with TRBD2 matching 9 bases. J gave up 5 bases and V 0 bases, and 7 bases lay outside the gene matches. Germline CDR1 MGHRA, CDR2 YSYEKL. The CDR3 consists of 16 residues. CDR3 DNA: TGCGCCAGCAGCCAAGATCTAGCGGGATATCTGGAGACCCAGTACTTC. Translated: CASSQDLAGYLETQYF.